Shown below are 16 T cell receptor beta chains from a single sample sequenced in a study of T cell responses to AZD1222 COVID-19 vaccine. Assay: immunoSEQ multiplex PCR; the TCRdb copy retains only in-frame clones and omits some. This table holds 90,000 to 150,000 clones, about 86% found once. This sample comprised peripheral blood, obtained 28 days after the second AZD1222 dose. All receptors derive from an adult who received the AZD1222 COVID-19 vaccine.

The chain recombines TRBV13 with TRBJ2-4, with TRBD1 identical over 8 bases. Losses at the gene ends were 5 bases for V and 4 bases for J; bases not matched to a gene: 7. Germline V lookup: CDR1 PRHDT, CDR2 FYEKMQ (reference sequence). The CDR3 has 15 amino acids. The CDR3 nucleotides read TGTGCCAGCAGCGAGCGAGGGACAGGAAAAAACATTCAGTACTTC. Encoded protein: CASSERGTGKNIQYF. Full variable domain (outside the CDR3, taken from reference TRBV13 and TRBJ2-4): AAGVIQSPRHLIKEKRETATLKCYPIPRHDTVYWYQQGPGQDPQFLISFYEKMQSDKGSIPDRFSAQQFSDYHSELNMSSLELGDSALYFCASSERGTGKNIQYFGAGTRLSVL.

This chain joins TRBV11-3 and TRBJ2-5; TRBD2 is a possible D gene (5 bases). The V end lost 5 bases, the J end lost 5 bases, and 24 bases lay between the germline ends. CDR1 SGHNT and CDR2 YENEEA come from the germline V gene. The CDR3 has 17 residues. The CDR3 reads CASSTHRTVGRGETQYF. The CDR3 bases are TGTGCCAGCAGCACACATCGTACGGTTGGGAGAGGGGAGACCCAGTACTTC. Together with reference TRBV11-3 and TRBJ2-5, the CDR3 gives the full variable domain: EAGVVQSPRYKIIEKKQPVAFWCNPISGHNTLYWYLQNLGQGPELLIRYENEEAVDDSQLPKDRFSAERLKGVDSTLKIQPAELGDSAVYLCASSTHRTVGRGETQYFGPGTRLLVL.

The chain couples TRBV25-1 to TRBJ1-5; the D gene is possibly TRBD1 (5 bases). Trimming stripped 7 bases from V and 4 bases from J, with 14 bases between. The CDR3 runs to 14 residues. The germline gives CDR1 MGHDK, CDR2 SYGVNS. CDR3 protein: CASTRAGRNQPQHF. CDR3 sequence (DNA): TGTGCCAGCACCCGGGCGGGGCGAAATCAGCCCCAGCATTTT.

The chain uses TRBV5-3 and TRBJ2-5; TRBD1 agrees at 9 bases. TRBV5-3 is an ORF; its function is uncertain. V lost 4 bases, J lost 1 base, and 8 bases stayed unmatched. There are 16 residues in the CDR3. This chain's CDR3 is CARSGGQGRTQETQYF. The CDR3, as DNA: TGTGCCAGAAGCGGCGGACAGGGGAGGACCCAAGAGACCCAGTACTTC.

This chain joins TRBV28 and TRBJ1-2; D is perhaps TRBD1 (6 bases). Looked up from germline, CDR1 is MDHEN and CDR2 is SYDVKM. The CDR3 runs 14 residues. Trimming pared 2 bases from V and 5 bases from J, leaving 12 bases between. The CDR3 protein is CASSLMDSTYGYTF. The CDR3 DNA is TGTGCCAGCAGTTTAATGGACAGTACTTATGGCTACACCTTC.

V is TRBV5-4 and J is TRBJ2-1, with 7 bases aligning to TRBD2. The CDR3 spans 15 residues. J lost 3 bases, V lost 4 bases, and 7 bases had no gene match. Germline assignment: CDR1 SGHNT and CDR2 YYREEE (reference sequence). Here the CDR3 DNA reads TGTGCCAGCAGCCAAACTCTAGCGGACTACAATGAGCAGTTCTTC. It specifies CASSQTLADYNEQFF.

The rearrangement links TRBV11-2 to TRBJ1-6, with a possible D match to TRBD1 (6 bases). The germline V gene encodes CDR1 SGHAT and CDR2 FQNNGV. The V and J ends lost 1 base and 10 bases respectively, with 11 bases between them. CDR3 length equals 14 residues. The CDR3, as DNA: TGTGCCAGCAGCTTAGTCGAACAGGGATCACCCCTCCACTTT. Protein: CASSLVEQGSPLHF.

This rearrangement joins TRBV19 to TRBJ2-7; TRBD1 matches at 11 bases. V lost 6 bases, J lost 2 bases, and 6 bases stayed unmatched. Germline assignment: CDR1 LNHDA and CDR2 SQIVND (reference sequence). This CDR3 region has 15 residues. This chain's CDR3 is CASRKKGQGAYEQYF. The CDR3 DNA is TGTGCCAGTAGGAAAAAGGGACAGGGGGCCTACGAGCAGTACTTC.

This chain connects TRBV19 to TRBJ2-2, with TRBD1 as a possible D gene (5 bases). The germline V gene has CDR1 LNHDA and CDR2 SQIVND (reference sequence). Trimming cost V 2 bases and J 3 bases, with 10 bases left between them. The CDR3 consists of 15 residues. The CDR3 region has the DNA TGTGCCAGTAGTATACTGGGGCCCGACACCGGGGAGCTGTTTTTT. Its protein product is CASSILGPDTGELFF.

This chain connects TRBV27 to TRBJ2-2; 9 bases align to TRBD1. Germline-derived CDR1 and CDR2 are MNHEY and SMNVEV (reference sequence). The CDR3 has 15 residues. The V segment lost 4 bases and the J segment 7 bases; nucleotides outside the gene matches: 7. The CDR3 region is CASSSWTGVVGELFF. As DNA, the CDR3 is TGTGCCAGCAGTTCGTGGACAGGGGTCGTCGGGGAGCTGTTTTTT.

The V and J genes are TRBV6-5 and TRBJ1-5, with 7 bases matching TRBD1. J was trimmed by 2 bases and V by 8 bases; bases with no gene match: 9. The CDR3 runs 15 residues. CDR1 and CDR2 from the germline V gene are MNHEY and SVGAGI. The CDR3 reads CASGTAPTGNQPQHF. The CDR3 coding sequence is TGTGCCAGCGGGACAGCCCCCACTGGCAATCAGCCCCAGCATTTT.

V usage is TRBV28 and J usage is TRBJ2-1; tentative D call: TRBD2 (6 bases). Trimming stripped 3 bases from V and 6 bases from J, with 12 bases between. The CDR3 is 14 amino acids. Germline V gives CDR1 MDHEN, CDR2 SYDVKM. In nucleotides, the CDR3 is TGTGCCAGCAGTTTGGGGGGATTGACCAATGAGCAGTTCTTC. This gives the protein CASSLGGLTNEQFF.

This clone has a single count. The V call is TRBV19, the J call TRBJ1-5; D is perhaps TRBD1 (6 bases). The germline V gene encodes CDR1 LNHDA and CDR2 SQIVND (reference sequence). V shed 2 bases and J shed 4 bases, with 12 bases lying between them. The CDR3 loop spans 15 amino acids. The CDR3 protein is CASSIFLQGNQPQHF. CDR3 DNA: TGTGCCAGTAGTATATTTCTCCAGGGGAATCAGCCCCAGCATTTT.

This sequence joins TRBV3-1 (or the pseudogene TRBV3-2) and TRBJ2-3, with a tentative D call TRBD2 (7 bases). The germline V gene has CDR1 LGHDT and CDR2 YNNKEL (reference sequence). Trimming cost V 3 bases and J 0 bases, with 13 bases left between them. This CDR3 spans 16 amino acids. DNA of the CDR3: TGTGCCAGCAGCCAGGCTGGCGGGGGCAGCACAGATACGCAGTATTTT. Its translation is CASSQAGGGSTDTQYF.

This chain links TRBV6-5 with TRBJ2-7; no clear D. The germline V gene has CDR1 MNHEY and CDR2 SVGAGI. V was cut by 8 bases and J by 4 bases, with 9 bases left in between. This CDR3 region has 11 residues. CDR3 region: CASDTHYEQYF. The CDR3 nucleotides are TGTGCCAGCGACACCCATTACGAGCAGTACTTC.

This clone was seen a single time. The gene calls are TRBV3-1 (or the pseudogene TRBV3-2) and TRBJ2-7; TRBD1 aligns across 7 bases. The CDR3 length is 16 residues. The germline CDR1 and CDR2 sequences are LGHDT and YNNKEL (reference sequence). With 2 bases clipped from V and 4 bases from J, the junction kept 11 bases outside the gene matches. The CDR3 DNA is TGTGCCAGCAGCCAATATGCCGGGACAGTAGAGTACGAGCAGTACTTC. It yields the protein CASSQYAGTVEYEQYF.